The clone carrying this TCR beta chain was counted ten times or more. Its target is unknown. These data come from a study of T cell repertoires in cytomegalovirus infection. On the study more broadly: Carrying CMV and the relevant HLA type showed in public TCR beta signatures.

The study's findings and limits: Clonotypes of TCR beta that were HLA-C-restricted and CMV-specific dominated the ex vivo response. Based on cumulative public TCR beta family frequency, carriers of CMV plus the relevant HLA were identified.

Germline V gene lookup returns CDR1 SGHTA and CDR2 FQGNSA. V lost 3 bases, J lost 2 bases, and 13 bases lay in between. CDR3 length equals 15 residues. TCRdb reanalysed the reads using MiXCR and keeps one entry per CDR3 protein. Among a few hundred thousand distinct CDR3 sequences listed, around 8.7% were seen once. The sequence was collected from a human donor in good health (CMV status not recorded). Some clones in this sample may be carry-over from other donors' samples. Sequencing input: PBMCs. V gene TRBV7-2 combines with J gene TRBJ1-1; D may be TRBD1 (5 bases). The CDR3 nucleotides are TGTGCCAGCAGCTTTTCCGACAGATACAACACTGAAGCTTTCTTT. Translation gives CASSFSDRYNTEAFF.